In this sample, the clone carrying this TCR beta chain turned up a few times. Alongside a J-beta primer mix, a sample-barcoded 5' primer served in a second PCR lasting roughly 7 to 11 cycles. Every individual sample yielded 2.5 million or more paired-end reads (each containing CDR3). TCRdb re-called the 5' RACE reads with MiXCR, one entry per CDR3 protein. Of 650,000 to 1,000,000 distinct CDR3 sequences listed, about 45% are singletons. Each donor was a healthy Caucasian individual from Russia, aged roughly 6 to 90. Researchers collected about 9.6 milliliters of peripheral blood from every single donor. Extraction of total RNA produced a minimum of 5 micrograms from each sample. Trimming took 7 bases from V and 0 from J, leaving 8 bases between them. Germline CDR1 SGHTA, CDR2 FQGNSA. The CDR3 runs 13 residues. This record comes from a study of blood T cells in healthy people across ages.

The chain is built from TRBV7-2 and TRBJ2-3, with D hard to call. The sequencing input was blood. The sequence derives from an elderly man in good health. CDR3: CASTAPSTDTQYF. The CDR3 DNA sequence: TGTGCCAGCACGGCTCCAAGCACAGATACGCAGTATTTT.